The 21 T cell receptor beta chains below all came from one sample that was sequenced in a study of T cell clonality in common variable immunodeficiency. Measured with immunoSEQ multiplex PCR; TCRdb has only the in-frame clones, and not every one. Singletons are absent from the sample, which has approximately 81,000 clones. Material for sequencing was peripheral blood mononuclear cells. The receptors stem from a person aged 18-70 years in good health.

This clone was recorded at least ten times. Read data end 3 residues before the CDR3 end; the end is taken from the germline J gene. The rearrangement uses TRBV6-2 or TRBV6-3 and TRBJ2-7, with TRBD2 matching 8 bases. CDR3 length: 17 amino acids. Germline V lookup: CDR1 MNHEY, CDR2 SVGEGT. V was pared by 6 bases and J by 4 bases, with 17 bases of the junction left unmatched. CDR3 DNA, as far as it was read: TGTGCCAGCAGCGCACGTGTTGTGGCGGGGGGACCTTACGAG. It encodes CASSARVVAGGPYE. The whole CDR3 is CASSARVVAGGPYEQYF.

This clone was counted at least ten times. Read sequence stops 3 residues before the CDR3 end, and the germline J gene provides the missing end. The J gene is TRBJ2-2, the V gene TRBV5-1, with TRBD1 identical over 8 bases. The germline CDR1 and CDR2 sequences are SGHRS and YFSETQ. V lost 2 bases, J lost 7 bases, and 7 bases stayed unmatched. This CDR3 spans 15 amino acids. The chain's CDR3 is CASSLYQGAGGELFF. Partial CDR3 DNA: TGCGCCAGCAGCTTATACCAGGGGGCCGGCGGGGAG.

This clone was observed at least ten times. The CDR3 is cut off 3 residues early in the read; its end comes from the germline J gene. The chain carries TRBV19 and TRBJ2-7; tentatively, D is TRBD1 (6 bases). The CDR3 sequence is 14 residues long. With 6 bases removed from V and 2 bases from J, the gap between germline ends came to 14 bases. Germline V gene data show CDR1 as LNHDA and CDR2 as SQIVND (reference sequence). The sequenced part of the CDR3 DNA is TGTGCCAGTAGCACTGGACAGAGGCCCTACGAG. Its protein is CASSTGQRPYE. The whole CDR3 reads CASSTGQRPYEQYF.

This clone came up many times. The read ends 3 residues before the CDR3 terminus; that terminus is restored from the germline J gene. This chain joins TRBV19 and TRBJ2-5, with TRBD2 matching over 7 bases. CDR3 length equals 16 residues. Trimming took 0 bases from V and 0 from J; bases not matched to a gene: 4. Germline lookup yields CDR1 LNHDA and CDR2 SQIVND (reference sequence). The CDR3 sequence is CASSIETSRYQETQYF. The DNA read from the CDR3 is TGTGCCAGTAGTATAGAGACTAGCCGGTACCAAGAGACC.

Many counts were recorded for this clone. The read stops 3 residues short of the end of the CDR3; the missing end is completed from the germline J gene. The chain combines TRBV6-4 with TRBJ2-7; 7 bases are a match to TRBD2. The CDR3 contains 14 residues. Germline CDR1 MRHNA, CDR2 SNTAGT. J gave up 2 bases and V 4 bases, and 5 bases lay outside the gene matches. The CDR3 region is CASSAPGLAYEQYF. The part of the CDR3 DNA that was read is TGTGCCAGCAGTGCCCCCGGACTAGCCTACGAG.

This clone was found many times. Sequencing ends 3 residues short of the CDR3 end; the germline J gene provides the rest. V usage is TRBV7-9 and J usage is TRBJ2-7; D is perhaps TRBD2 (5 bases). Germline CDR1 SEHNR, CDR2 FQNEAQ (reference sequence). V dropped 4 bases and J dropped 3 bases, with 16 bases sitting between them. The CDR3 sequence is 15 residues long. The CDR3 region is CASSSLGLDNYEQYF. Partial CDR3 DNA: TGTGCCAGCAGCTCCCTCGGACTGGATAACTACGAG. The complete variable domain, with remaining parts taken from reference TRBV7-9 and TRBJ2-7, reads DTGVSQNPRHKITKRGQNVTFRCDPISEHNRLYWYRQTLGQGPEFLTYFQNEAQLEKSRLLSDRFSAERPKGSFSTLEIQRTEQGDSAMYLCASSSLGLDNYEQYFGPGTRLTVT.

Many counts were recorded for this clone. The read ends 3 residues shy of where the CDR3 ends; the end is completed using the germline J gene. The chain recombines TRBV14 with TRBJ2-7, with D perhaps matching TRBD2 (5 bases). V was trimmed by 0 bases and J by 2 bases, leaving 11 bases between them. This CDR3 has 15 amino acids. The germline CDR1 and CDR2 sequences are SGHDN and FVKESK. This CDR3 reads CASSQEGSGAYEQYF. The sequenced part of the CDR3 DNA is TGTGCCAGCAGCCAAGAAGGGAGCGGAGCCTACGAG.

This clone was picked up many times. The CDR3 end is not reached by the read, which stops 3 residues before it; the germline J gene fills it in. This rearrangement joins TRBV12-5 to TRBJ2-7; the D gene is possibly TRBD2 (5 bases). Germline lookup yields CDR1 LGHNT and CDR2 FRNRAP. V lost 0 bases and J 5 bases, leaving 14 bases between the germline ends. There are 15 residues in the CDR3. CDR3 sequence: CASGLVFPGFDEQYF. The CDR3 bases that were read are TGTGCTAGTGGTTTGGTATTTCCGGGGTTTGACGAG.

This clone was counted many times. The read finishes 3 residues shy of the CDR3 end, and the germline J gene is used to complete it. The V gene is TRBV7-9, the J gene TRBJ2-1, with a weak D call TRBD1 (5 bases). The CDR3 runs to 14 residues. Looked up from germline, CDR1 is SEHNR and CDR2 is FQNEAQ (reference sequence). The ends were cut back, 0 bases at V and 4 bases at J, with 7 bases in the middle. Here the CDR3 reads CASSLAGRYNEQFF. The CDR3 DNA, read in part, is TGTGCCAGCAGCTTAGCGGGGCGGTACAATGAG. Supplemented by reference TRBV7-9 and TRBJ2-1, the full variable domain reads DTGVSQNPRHKITKRGQNVTFRCDPISEHNRLYWYRQTLGQGPEFLTYFQNEAQLEKSRLLSDRFSAERPKGSFSTLEIQRTEQGDSAMYLCASSLAGRYNEQFFGPGTRLTVL.

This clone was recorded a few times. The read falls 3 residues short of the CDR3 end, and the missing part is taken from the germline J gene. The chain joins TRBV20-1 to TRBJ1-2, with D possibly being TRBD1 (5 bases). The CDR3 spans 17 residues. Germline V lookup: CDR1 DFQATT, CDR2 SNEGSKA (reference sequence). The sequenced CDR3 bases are TGCAGTGTCTCATCCGGGACTAGCGTTTTGGGCACAGATACG. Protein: CSVSSGTSVLGTDT. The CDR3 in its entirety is CSVSSGTSVLGTDTYTF.

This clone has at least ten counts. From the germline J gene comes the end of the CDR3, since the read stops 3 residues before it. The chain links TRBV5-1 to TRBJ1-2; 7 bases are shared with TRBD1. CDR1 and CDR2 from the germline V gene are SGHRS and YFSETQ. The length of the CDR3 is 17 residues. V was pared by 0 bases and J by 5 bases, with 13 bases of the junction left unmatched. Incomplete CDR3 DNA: TGCGCCAGCAGCTTGGGAGCAGGGGGGCCGGTTGATTATGGC. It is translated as CASSLGAGGPVDYG. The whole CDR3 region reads CASSLGAGGPVDYGYTF.

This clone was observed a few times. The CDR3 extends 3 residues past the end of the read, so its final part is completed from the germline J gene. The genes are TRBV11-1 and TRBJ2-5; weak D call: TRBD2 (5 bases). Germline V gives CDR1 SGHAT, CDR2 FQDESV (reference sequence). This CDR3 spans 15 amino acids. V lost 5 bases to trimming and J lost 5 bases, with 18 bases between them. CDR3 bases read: TGTGCCAGCAGCCCCGCGGTCCGGGGTTTGGAGACC. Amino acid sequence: CASSPAVRGLET. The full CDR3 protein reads CASSPAVRGLETQYF. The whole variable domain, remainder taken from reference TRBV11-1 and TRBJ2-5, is EAEVAQSPRYKITEKSQAVAFWCDPISGHATLYWYRQILGQGPELLVQFQDESVVDDSQLPKDRFSAERLKGVDSTLKIQPAELGDSAMYLCASSPAVRGLETQYFGPGTRLLVL.

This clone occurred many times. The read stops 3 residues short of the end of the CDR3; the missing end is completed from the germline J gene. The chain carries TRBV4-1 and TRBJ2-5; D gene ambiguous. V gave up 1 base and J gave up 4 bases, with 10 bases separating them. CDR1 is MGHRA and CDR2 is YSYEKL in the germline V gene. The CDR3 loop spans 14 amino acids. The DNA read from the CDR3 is TGCGCCAGCAGCCAAGGCGCTTCCGTAGAGACC. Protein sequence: CASSQGASVET. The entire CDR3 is CASSQGASVETQYF.

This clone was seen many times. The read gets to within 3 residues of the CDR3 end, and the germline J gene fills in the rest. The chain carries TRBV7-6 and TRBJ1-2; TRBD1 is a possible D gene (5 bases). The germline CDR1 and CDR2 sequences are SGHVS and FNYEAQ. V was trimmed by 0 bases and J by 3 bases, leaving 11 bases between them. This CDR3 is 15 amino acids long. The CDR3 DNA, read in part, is TGTGCCAGCAGCTTAGCTGGGGGGGGGTACTATGGC. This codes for CASSLAGGGYYG. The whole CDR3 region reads CASSLAGGGYYGYTF. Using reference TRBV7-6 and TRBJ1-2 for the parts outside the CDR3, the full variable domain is GAGVSQSPRYKVTKRGQDVALRCDPISGHVSLYWYRQALGQGPEFLTYFNYEAQQDKSGLPNDRFSAERPEGSISTLTIQRTEQRDSAMYRCASSLAGGGYYGYTFGSGTRLTVV.

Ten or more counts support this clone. CDR3 sequence: CAWSVRAGNTIYF. The sequenced CDR3 bases are TGTGCCTGGAGTGTAAGGGCTGGAAACACC. V and J are TRBV30 and TRBJ1-3, with D hard to call. The read falls 3 residues short of the CDR3 end, and the missing part is taken from the germline J gene. The V gene lost 0 bases and the J gene lost 2 bases, with 5 bases spanning the gap. This CDR3 comprises 13 residues. The germline gives CDR1 GTSNPN, CDR2 SVGIG (reference sequence).

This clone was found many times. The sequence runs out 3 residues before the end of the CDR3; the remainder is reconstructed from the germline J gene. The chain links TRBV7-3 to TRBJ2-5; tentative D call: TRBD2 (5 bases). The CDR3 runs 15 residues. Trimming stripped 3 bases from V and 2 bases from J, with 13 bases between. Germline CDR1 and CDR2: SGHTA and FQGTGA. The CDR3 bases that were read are TGTGCCAGCAGCTTGACGGGGTCCCCTCAAGAGACC. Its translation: CASSLTGSPQET. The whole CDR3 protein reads CASSLTGSPQETQYF.

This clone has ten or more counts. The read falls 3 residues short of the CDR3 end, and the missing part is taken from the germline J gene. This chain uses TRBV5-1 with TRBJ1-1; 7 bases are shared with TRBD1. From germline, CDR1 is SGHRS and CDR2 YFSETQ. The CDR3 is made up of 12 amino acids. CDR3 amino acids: CASSLGQGEAFF. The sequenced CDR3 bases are TGCGCCAGCAGCTTGGGACAGGGAGAA.

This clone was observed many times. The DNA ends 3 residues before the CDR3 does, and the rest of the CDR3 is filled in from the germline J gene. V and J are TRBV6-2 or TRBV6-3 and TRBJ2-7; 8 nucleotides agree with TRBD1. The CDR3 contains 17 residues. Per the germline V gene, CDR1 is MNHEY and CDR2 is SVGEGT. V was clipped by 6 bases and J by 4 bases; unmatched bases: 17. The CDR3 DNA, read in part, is TGTGCCAGCAGCTCGACGTTTGATCACAGGGGGGCTTACGAG. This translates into CASSSTFDHRGAYE. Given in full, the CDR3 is CASSSTFDHRGAYEQYF.

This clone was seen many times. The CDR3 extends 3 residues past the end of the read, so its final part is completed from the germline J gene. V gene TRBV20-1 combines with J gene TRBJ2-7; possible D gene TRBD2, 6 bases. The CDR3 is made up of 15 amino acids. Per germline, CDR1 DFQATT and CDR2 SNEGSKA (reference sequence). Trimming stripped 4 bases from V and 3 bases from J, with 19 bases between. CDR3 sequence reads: CSAIDSFLGGYEQYF. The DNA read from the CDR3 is TGCAGTGCTATTGACTCCTTCCTGGGGGGCTACGAG.

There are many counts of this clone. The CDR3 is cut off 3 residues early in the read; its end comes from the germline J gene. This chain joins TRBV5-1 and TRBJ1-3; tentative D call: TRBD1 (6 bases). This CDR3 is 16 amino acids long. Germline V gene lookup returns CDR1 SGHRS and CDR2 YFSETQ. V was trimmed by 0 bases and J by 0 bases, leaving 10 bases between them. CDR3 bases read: TGCGCCAGCAGCTTGGGTGGGACAACCTCTGGAAACACC. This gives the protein CASSLGGTTSGNT. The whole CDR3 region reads CASSLGGTTSGNTIYF.

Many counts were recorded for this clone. Incomplete CDR3 DNA: TGTGCCAGCAGCTTGTCAGGGGACCACGAG. Protein product: CASSLSGDHE. The full-length CDR3 reads as CASSLSGDHEQYF. The chain recombines TRBV7-2 with TRBJ2-7; TRBD1 is a possible D gene (6 bases). The read finishes 3 residues shy of the CDR3 end, and the germline J gene is used to complete it. Deletions cut 3 bases from V and 5 bases from J, with 11 bases between. The germline V gene encodes CDR1 SGHTA and CDR2 FQGNSA. The CDR3 is made up of 13 amino acids.